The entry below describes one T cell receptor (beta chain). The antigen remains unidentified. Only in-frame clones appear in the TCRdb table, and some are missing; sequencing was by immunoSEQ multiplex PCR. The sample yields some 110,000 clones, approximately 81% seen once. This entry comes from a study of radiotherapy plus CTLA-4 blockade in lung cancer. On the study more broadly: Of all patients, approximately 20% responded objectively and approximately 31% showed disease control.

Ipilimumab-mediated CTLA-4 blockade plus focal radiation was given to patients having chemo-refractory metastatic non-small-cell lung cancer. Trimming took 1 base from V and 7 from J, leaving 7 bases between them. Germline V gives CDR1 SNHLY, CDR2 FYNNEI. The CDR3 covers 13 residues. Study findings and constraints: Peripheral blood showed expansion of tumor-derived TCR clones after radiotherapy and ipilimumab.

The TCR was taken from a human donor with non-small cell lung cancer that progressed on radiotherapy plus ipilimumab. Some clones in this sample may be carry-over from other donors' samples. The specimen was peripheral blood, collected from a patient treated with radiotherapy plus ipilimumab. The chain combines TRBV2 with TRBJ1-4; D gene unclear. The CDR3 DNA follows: TGTGCCAGCAGTGAAGTAAACAGTGAAAAACTGTTTTTT. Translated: CASSEVNSEKLFF.